This is a list of T cell receptor beta chains from one sample in a study of T cells in Graves' hyperthyroidism and ophthalmopathy. TCRdb itself ran the multiplex PCR reads through MiXCR, one entry per CDR3 protein. This sample yields approximately 640,000 distinct CDR3 sequences, of which about 45% are seen a single time; less than 9.5% belongs to the top ten. The sample consisted of peripheral blood or thyroid tissue (not recorded which). These receptors all stem from an adult man with Graves' disease, either hyperthyroidism or ophthalmopathy (not recorded which). The CDR3 runs from the conserved cysteine through the conserved F or W. D genes are given only for firm matches.

>TRBV5-5|NA|12|TRBJ1-2
CASSFRQNGYTF
>TRBV2|TRBD1|13|TRBJ2-7
CASGDRVTYEQYF
>TRBV7-9|NA|14|TRBJ1-1
CASSLGQGAAEAFF
>TRBV6-1|TRBD1|14|TRBJ1-2
CAVSDIQGVGGYTF
>TRBV5-1|TRBD1|15|TRBJ2-2
CASSRQGANTGELFF
>TRBV10-3|TRBD1|13|TRBJ1-1
CASSDSRDREAFF
>TRBV19|NA|15|TRBJ1-5
CASSIRAMGNQPQHF
>TRBV2|TRBD1|18|TRBJ1-5
CASSVYGTGGFGGQHGDF
>TRBV10-2|NA|14|TRBJ1-5
CASRPVGNDQPQHF
>TRBV19|NA|12|TRBJ1-1
CASSTSNTEAFF
>TRBV19|TRBD1|14|TRBJ1-1
CASRLTGKNTKAFF
>TRBV11-2|NA|15|TRBJ1-3
CASSLDGGSRNTIYF
>TRBV7-8|TRBD2|17|TRBJ2-7
CASSLVATLAASYEQYF
>TRBV13|TRBD1|14|TRBJ1-5
CASSAGQDNQPQHF
>TRBV20-1|NA|12|TRBJ1-2
CSASDGLYGYTF
>TRBV7-2|NA|15|TRBJ2-3
CASSSTGTRADTQYF
>TRBV3-1|NA|14|TRBJ1-4
CASSSTDGNEKLFF
>TRBV19|NA|13|TRBJ1-2
CASSGQLDYGYTF
>TRBV5-1|NA|13|TRBJ1-2
CASSSTGAGVYTF
>TRBV5-1|NA|16|TRBJ1-1
CASSIRDDRPNTEAFF
>TRBV19|TRBD1|12|TRBJ1-2
CASTQGAAGYTF
>TRBV20-1|TRBD1|13|TRBJ1-1
CSANQGGGTEAFF
>TRBV7-9|NA|16|TRBJ1-6
CASSLGRDKYNSPLHF
>TRBV29-1|NA|8|TRBJ1-1
CSVEGAIF
>TRBV12-3/TRBV12-4|NA|13|TRBJ1-5
CASRPQGGGPQHF
>TRBV4-1|NA|14|TRBJ1-1
CASSHDTLNTEAFF
>TRBV2|NA|18|TRBJ2-2
CASSLNGQTSRYTGELFF
>TRBV19|NA|14|TRBJ1-4
CASSWGATNEKLFF
>TRBV7-9|TRBD1|15|TRBJ1-6
CASSPGTGGKSPLHF
>TRBV7-9|NA|13|TRBJ1-1
CASSVDWNTEAFF
>TRBV7-8|NA|12|TRBJ2-7
CASSPHTYEQYF
>TRBV20-1|NA|15|TRBJ2-7
CSARDLNSGWGEQYF
>TRBV11-2|TRBD1|14|TRBJ1-2
CASSRPGTGNGYTF
>TRBV7-2|TRBD1|18|TRBJ2-5
CASSRRQGALEGTETQYF
>TRBV24-1|NA|14|TRBJ1-5
CATSYGADNQPQHF
>TRBV7-9|TRBD2|12|TRBJ2-7
CASSPGGRGQYF
>TRBV7-9|NA|18|TRBJ1-2
CASSRAIGLGPANYGYTF
>TRBV3-1|NA|14|TRBJ1-1
CASSQDPTRTEAFF
>TRBV19|NA|13|TRBJ1-1
CASSSQGGNEAFF
>TRBV5-1|TRBD1|13|TRBJ1-4
CASSSNRGEKLFF
>TRBV5-1|NA|15|TRBJ1-2
CASSLFAGAEDGYTF
>TRBV2|NA|16|TRBJ1-2
CASTDPYGTPNYGYTF
>TRBV5-1|NA|13|TRBJ2-2
CASTGAHTGELFF
>TRBV7-2|TRBD2|16|TRBJ2-2
CASSSTSGGATGELFF
>TRBV14|TRBD2|17|TRBJ2-7
CASSHGTSGRRTYEQYF
>TRBV10-3|NA|15|TRBJ1-2
CAISDPVTDRDGYTF
>TRBV3-1|TRBD2|17|TRBJ2-5
CASSQDGTSGSRETQYF
>TRBV10-3|TRBD1|12|TRBJ1-1
CAIREGGFEAFF
>TRBV7-2|NA|14|TRBJ2-7
CASTLQARRYEQYF
>TRBV20-1|NA|15|TRBJ1-3
CSADNRVGTGNTIYF
>TRBV20-1|TRBD2|16|TRBJ2-5
CSAHPRLLAGEETQYF
>TRBV19|NA|15|TRBJ2-2
CASSPGAANTGELFF
>TRBV29-1|NA|14|TRBJ2-7
CSVRDRTFSYEQYF